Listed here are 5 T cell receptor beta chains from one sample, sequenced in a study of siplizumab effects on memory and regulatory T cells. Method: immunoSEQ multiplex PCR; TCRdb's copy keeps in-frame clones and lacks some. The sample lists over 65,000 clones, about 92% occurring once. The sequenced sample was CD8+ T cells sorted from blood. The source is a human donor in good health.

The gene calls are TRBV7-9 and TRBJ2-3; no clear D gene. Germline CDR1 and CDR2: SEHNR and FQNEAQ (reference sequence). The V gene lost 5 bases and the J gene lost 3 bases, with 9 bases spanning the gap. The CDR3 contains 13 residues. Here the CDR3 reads CASSPDLTDTQYF. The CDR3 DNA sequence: TGTGCCAGCAGCCCTGACTTAACAGATACGCAGTATTTT.

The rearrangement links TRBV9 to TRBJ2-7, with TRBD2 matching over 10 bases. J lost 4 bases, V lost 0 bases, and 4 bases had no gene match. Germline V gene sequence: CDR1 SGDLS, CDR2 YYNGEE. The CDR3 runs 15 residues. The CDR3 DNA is TGTGCCAGCAGCGTAGACCCTAGCGGGGGTTACGAGCAGTACTTC. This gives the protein CASSVDPSGGYEQYF.

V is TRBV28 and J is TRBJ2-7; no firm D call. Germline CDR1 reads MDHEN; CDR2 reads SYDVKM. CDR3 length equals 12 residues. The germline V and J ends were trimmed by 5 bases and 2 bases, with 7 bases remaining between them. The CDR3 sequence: CASSHGAYEQYF. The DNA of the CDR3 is TGTGCCAGCAGTCACGGTGCCTACGAGCAGTACTTC.

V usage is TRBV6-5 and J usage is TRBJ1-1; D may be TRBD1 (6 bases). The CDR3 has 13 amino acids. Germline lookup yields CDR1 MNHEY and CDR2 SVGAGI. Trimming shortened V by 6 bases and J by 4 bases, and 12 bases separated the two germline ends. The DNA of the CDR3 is TGTGCCAGCAGCCAGGGGCGGGGCACTGAAGCTTTCTTT. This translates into CASSQGRGTEAFF.

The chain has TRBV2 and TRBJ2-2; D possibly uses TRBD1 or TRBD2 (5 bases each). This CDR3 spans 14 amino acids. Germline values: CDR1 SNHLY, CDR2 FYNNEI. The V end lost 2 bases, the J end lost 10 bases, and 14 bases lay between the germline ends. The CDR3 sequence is CASSEWAPGLELFF. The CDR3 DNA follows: TGTGCCAGCAGTGAATGGGCACCGGGGCTGGAGCTGTTTTTT.